At least ten counts were recorded for the clone carrying this TCR beta chain. This sample stems from a study of neurological immune-mediated disorders. PBMCs stored at -80 C, 2 million in total, were the source of the unsorted libraries. TCRdb itself ran the 5' RACE reads through MiXCR, one entry per CDR3 protein. This table holds roughly 41,000 distinct CDR3 sequences, 1.9% found once. There are 13 residues in the CDR3. V gave up 7 bases and J gave up 7 bases; unmatched junction bases: 10. CDR1 and CDR2 (germline): SQVTM, ANQGSEA. The chain combines TRBV29-1 with TRBJ2-1; 7 positions agree with TRBD1. Source material: PBMCs. The clonotype originates from a middle-aged woman with multiple sclerosis. The CDR3 loop reads CSGDRDGVNEQFF. Here the CDR3 DNA reads TGCAGCGGCGACAGGGACGGAGTGAATGAGCAGTTCTTC.